The 13 T cell receptor beta chains below were found in one sample sequenced in a study of tumor-infiltrating lymphocytes in primary liver carcinoma. From unsorted bulk tissue weighing roughly 17-31 mg, DNA and RNA were co-extracted. The researchers produced TCR beta cDNA from approximately 0.45 ug total RNA with a constant-region primer. Libraries for TCR beta were built through three nested multiplex PCR rounds, which together made up a slightly modified ARM-PCR procedure. Primers for the first two PCR rounds were TRBV1-TRBV30 forward primers and a C-beta reverse primer (approximately 9 cycles per round). TCRdb called the multiplex PCR reads again in MiXCR, with one record for every CDR3 protein. Altogether 100,000 or so distinct CDR3 sequences are present, around 66% being singletons, with the ten largest covering more than 10%. Sequenced sample: liver tumor tissue from sampling region 2. Subset: tumor region T2, inferior pole. The source of these receptors is a woman aged 60-75 years with primary liver carcinoma and hepatitis B virus infection.

A word on this clonotype: A much larger clone sits a single nucleotide away, making a read error possible. The genes are TRBV5-4 and TRBJ2-7, with 7 bases identical to TRBD2. This CDR3 has 15 amino acids. J lost 3 bases, V lost 4 bases, and 10 bases had no gene match. In germline, CDR1 is SGHNT, CDR2 YYREEE (reference sequence). CDR3 nucleotides: TGTGCCAGCAGCCCTACTAGCGACTCTATCTACGAGCAGTACTTC. Its translation: CASSPTSDSIYEQYF.

At least ten counts were recorded for this clonotype. V is TRBV5-6 and J is TRBJ2-1; 7 bases are a match to TRBD2. Germline CDR1 reads SGHDT; CDR2 reads YYEEEE. This CDR3 has 14 amino acids. V lost 4 bases to trimming and J lost 2 bases; unmatched junction nucleotides: 3. For the CDR3, the DNA is TGTGCCAGCAGCCCCGGACTAGCCTACAATGAGCAGTTCTTC. Translation gives CASSPGLAYNEQFF.

Note on this clonotype: Being one base from a much bigger clone, this may be a read error. The V and J genes are TRBV28 and TRBJ1-2, with 8 positions matching TRBD1. Trimming cost V 7 bases and J 5 bases; bases outside gene matches: 12. The germline V gene has CDR1 MDHEN and CDR2 SYDVKM. The CDR3 has 15 residues. The CDR3 loop reads CASTPGTGGKYGYTF. CDR3 DNA: TGTGCCAGCACCCCGGGGACAGGAGGGAAATATGGCTACACCTTC.

In its sample, this clonotype was seen a few times. This may come from a read error, since a much larger clone is one base off. V usage is TRBV29-1 and J usage is TRBJ2-6; D is unclear. This CDR3 contains 14 residues. Per the germline V gene, CDR1 is SQVTM and CDR2 is ANQGSEA. Trimming took off 3 bases at V and 3 bases at J, with 9 bases between the two ends. CDR3 nucleotide sequence: TGCAGCGTTGACGGCGAGGATGGGGCCAACGTCCTGACTTTC. Its protein is CSVDGEDGANVLTF.

Turning to this clonotype: One junction end disagrees with the germline gene, perhaps due to a read error. V is TRBV6-5 and J is TRBJ1-1, with 9 bases aligning to TRBD1. CDR1 and CDR2 (germline): MNHEY, SVGAGI. The CDR3 runs to 16 residues. The CDR3 spells CTSSLRQGVAVTEAFF. For the CDR3, the DNA is TGTACCAGCAGTTTGAGACAGGGGGTTGCAGTGACTGAAGCTTTCTTT.

The chain has TRBV2 and TRBJ1-3, with D perhaps TRBD1 (5 bases). The CDR3 has 15 amino acids. Trimming left V 5 bases short and J 2 bases short, with 13 bases between. Germline CDR1 and CDR2: SNHLY and FYNNEI. CDR3 region: CASSQKRGAGNTIYF. CDR3 sequence (DNA): TGTGCCAGCAGTCAAAAACGGGGGGCTGGAAACACCATATATTTT.

In the case of this clonotype: One end of the junction varies from germline; a read error may be responsible. The gene calls are TRBV6-1 and TRBJ2-7; D is possibly TRBD1 (6 bases). The CDR3 consists of 15 residues. The germline V gene encodes CDR1 MNHNS and CDR2 SASEGT. The CDR3 region has the DNA TGTGCCATCAGTGCTCCGGACAGAGCCTCCTACGAGCAATACTTC. It is translated as CAISAPDRASYEQYF.

J is TRBJ2-3 and V is TRBV29-1; no clear D gene. The CDR3 is 14 amino acids. Trimming removed 4 bases at V and 6 bases at J, with 17 bases between. Looked up from germline, CDR1 is SQVTM and CDR2 is ANQGSEA. The CDR3 is CSVVLIRNTDTQYF. For the CDR3, the DNA is TGCAGCGTTGTCCTGATCCGGAACACTGATACGCAGTATTTT.

This clonotype showed up many times. J is TRBJ2-7 and V is TRBV6-6; the match to TRBD2 covers 9 bases. The V gene end was trimmed by 7 bases and the J gene end by 2 bases; junction bases not matched to a gene: 9. The CDR3 length is 15 residues. Germline V gives CDR1 MNHNY, CDR2 SVGAGI (reference sequence). DNA for the CDR3: TGTGCCAGCACCTCCGGGCTAGCGGGACCCTACGAGCAGTACTTC. It encodes CASTSGLAGPYEQYF.

As to this clonotype: Germline and junction disagree at one end, which may indicate a read error. This chain links TRBV11-2 with TRBJ2-3; tentatively, D is TRBD2 (5 bases). The germline V gene has CDR1 SGHAT and CDR2 FQNNGV. The CDR3 sequence is 17 residues long. CDR3 nucleotide sequence: TGTGCCAGCAGCTTAGTGATGGGGAGAAGGAGCACAGATACGCAGTACTTT. Its translation: CASSLVMGRRSTDTQYF.

The CDR3 nucleotides are TGTGCCAGCAGCCCAGCTCGAGGTGCGGGAGGAAGATATGGCTACACCTTC. The encoded protein is CASSPARGAGGRYGYTF. The gene calls are TRBV11-2 and TRBJ1-2; D is undetermined. V was trimmed by 5 bases and J by 5 bases, leaving 24 bases between them. Germline CDR1 and CDR2: SGHAT and FQNNGV. The CDR3 length is 17 residues.

With respect to this clonotype: A read error may produce the germline difference seen at one junction end. CDR3 protein: CASNPGTGGNYEQFF. The CDR3, as DNA: TGTGCTAGCAACCCCGGGACAGGGGGCAACTACGAGCAGTTCTTC. The rearrangement uses TRBV11-3 and TRBJ2-1; 12 bases are shared with TRBD1. Germline CDR1 and CDR2: SGHNT and YENEEA. This CDR3 region has 15 residues.

CDR3 protein: CASSPPADTQYF. The CDR3 bases are TGTGCCAGCAGCCCCCCTGCGGATACGCAGTATTTT. V usage is TRBV11-2 and J usage is TRBJ2-3; no definite D call. Trimming cost V 5 bases and J 6 bases, with 9 bases left between them. Germline CDR1 is SGHAT and CDR2 is FQNNGV. CDR3 size: 12 residues.